This TCR beta chain was found in a study of beta chain features in type 1 diabetes. Study as a whole: Healthy donors, compared against patients, showed similar age, gender and cell yields.

Sorting that relied on CD45RO/CCR7/CD25/CD127/CD95/CD27 yielded CD4+ naive, central memory, regulatory and stem cell-like memory cells. Worth noting for this clone: Its specificity is not known.

The authors reverse transcribed all of the isolated RNA, so sequencing captured expressed TCRB transcripts. Some 3.6 million reads on average were seen across naive, central memory and regulatory T cell samples. Sequencing used immunoSEQ multiplex PCR; TCRdb keeps in-frame clones, though not all of them. The sample has around 250,000 clones, around 26% seen once; the top ten hold roughly 4%. Looked up from germline, CDR1 is LGHNA and CDR2 is YSLEER. Trimming stripped 1 base from V and 3 bases from J, with 11 bases between. The CDR3 has 15 amino acids. Regarding the study as a whole: Within the patient group, naive, central memory and Treg TCRB repertoires appeared more similar to each other than within healthy donors.

The V and J genes are TRBV4-3 and TRBJ2-3; D is undetermined. The sample consisted of central memory CD4+ T cells from blood. The sequence was obtained from a man aged 30 to 45 in good health. The CDR3 is CASSQAHGQTDTQYF. CDR3 in DNA: TGCGCCAGCAGCCAAGCCCATGGGCAGACAGATACGCAGTATTTT.